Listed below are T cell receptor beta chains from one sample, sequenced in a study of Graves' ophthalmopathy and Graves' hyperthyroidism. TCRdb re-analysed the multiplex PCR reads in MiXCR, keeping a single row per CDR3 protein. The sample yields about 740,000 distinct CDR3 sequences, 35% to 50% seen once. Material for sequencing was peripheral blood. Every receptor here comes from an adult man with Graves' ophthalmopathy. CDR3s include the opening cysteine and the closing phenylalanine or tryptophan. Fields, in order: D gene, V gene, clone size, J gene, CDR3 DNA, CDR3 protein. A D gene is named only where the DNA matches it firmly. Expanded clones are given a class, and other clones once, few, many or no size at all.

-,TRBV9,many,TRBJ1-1,TGTGCCAGCGGAACTAGGGACACTGAAGCTTTCTTT,CASGTRDTEAFF
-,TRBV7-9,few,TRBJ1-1,TGTGCCAGCAGCCCCGACCTGGGGTTTGGAGCTTTCTTT,CASSPDLGFGAFF
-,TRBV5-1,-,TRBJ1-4,TGCGCCAGCAGCTTACAGGACTTGGGGAATGAAAAACTGTTTTTT,CASSLQDLGNEKLFF
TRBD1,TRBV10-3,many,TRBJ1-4,TGTGCCATCAGTGGGACAGGGCGGAATGAAAAACTGTTTTTT,CAISGTGRNEKLFF
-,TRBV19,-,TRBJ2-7,TGTGCCAGTACCTCTAGCGTTAACAGTTACGAGCAGTACTTC,CASTSSVNSYEQYF
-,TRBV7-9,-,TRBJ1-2,TGTGCCAGCAGCCCCGTAGGGGGGGATGGCTACACCTTC,CASSPVGGDGYTF
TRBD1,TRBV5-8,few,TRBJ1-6,TGTGCCGGCAAGACAGGGAACCATTTCGATTCACCCCTCCACTTT,CAGKTGNHFDSPLHF
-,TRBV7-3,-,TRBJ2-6,TGTGCCAGCAGCTTAGTAGGACCCCCGCTGGTGACTTCCGGGGCCAACGTCCTGACTTTC,CASSLVGPPLVTSGANVLTF
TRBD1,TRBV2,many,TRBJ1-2,TGTGCCAGCAGAATCGGGACAGACTATGGCTACACCTTC,CASRIGTDYGYTF
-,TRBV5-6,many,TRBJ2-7,TGTGCCAGCAGCTTGCGCTGGTTGTCACCTGGGATTTACGAGCAGTACTTC,CASSLRWLSPGIYEQYF
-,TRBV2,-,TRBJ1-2,TGTGCCAGCAGTACTCGGACAGACGCTAACTATGGCTACACCTTC,CASSTRTDANYGYTF
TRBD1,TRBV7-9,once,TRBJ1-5,TGTGCCAGCAGTTCCGGGACAGGGGGCCATTTCCAGCCCCAGCATTTT,CASSSGTGGHFQPQHF
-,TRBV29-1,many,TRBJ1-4,TGCAGCGTTGATAGGGGGGGTAGTGAAAAACTGTTTTTT,CSVDRGGSEKLFF
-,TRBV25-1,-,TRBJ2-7,TGTGCCAGCTCACCTATACCGGATCTTTCCTACGAGCAGTACTTC,CASSPIPDLSYEQYF
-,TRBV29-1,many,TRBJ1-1,TGCAGCGTTGGTGAGGTATGGAACACTGAAGCTTTCTTT,CSVGEVWNTEAFF
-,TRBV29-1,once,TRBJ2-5,TGCAGCGTTGGGAGCGGGACCCAGTACTTC,CSVGSGTQYF
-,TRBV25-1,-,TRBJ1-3,TGTGCCAGCAGCTTCAATCACGGAAACTCTGGAAACACCATATATTTT,CASSFNHGNSGNTIYF
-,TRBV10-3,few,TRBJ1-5,TGTGCCAGCAGCGGGAGTATTGATCAGCCCCAGCATTTT,CASSGSIDQPQHF
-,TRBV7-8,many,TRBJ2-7,TGTGCCAGCAGCTCCCACGAAGGACACTCCTACGAGCAGTACTTC,CASSSHEGHSYEQYF
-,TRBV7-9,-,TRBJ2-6,TGTGCCAGCAGTGCCCCCGGCAGGGTGAGCTCTGGGGCCAACGTCCTGACTTTC,CASSAPGRVSSGANVLTF
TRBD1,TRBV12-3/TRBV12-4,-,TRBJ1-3,TGTGCCAGCAGACAGGGGGCGACTGGAAACACCATATATTTT,CASRQGATGNTIYF
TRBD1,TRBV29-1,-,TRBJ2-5,TGCAGCCAGAGCAGGGGGCTGGTGGAAGAGACCCAGTACTTC,CSQSRGLVEETQYF
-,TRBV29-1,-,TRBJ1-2,TGCAGCGTAGCCCCAAGAGATAACTATGGCTACACCTTC,CSVAPRDNYGYTF
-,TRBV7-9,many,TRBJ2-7,TGTGCCAGCAGCTTAGAAAGGGTCGAGCAGTACTTC,CASSLERVEQYF
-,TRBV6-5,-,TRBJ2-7,TGTGCCAGCAGTTACTCCGAGACAGGCTACGAGCAGTACTTC,CASSYSETGYEQYF
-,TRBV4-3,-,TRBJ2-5,TGCGCCAGCAGCCAACTGGGCGACGGGCATGAGACTCAGTACTTC,CASSQLGDGHETQYF
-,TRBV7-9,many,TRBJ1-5,TGTGCCAGCAGCCCAGATCCCGGGCGAGGGAGCAATCAGCCCCAGCATTTT,CASSPDPGRGSNQPQHF
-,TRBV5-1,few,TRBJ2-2,TGCGCCAGCAGCTACTCCAGGGGTACACCCGGGGAGCTGTTTTTT,CASSYSRGTPGELFF
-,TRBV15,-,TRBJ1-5,TGTGCCACCAGCAGAGATTTGGGGGCGAGCAATCAGCCCCAGCATTTT,CATSRDLGASNQPQHF
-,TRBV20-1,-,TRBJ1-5,TGCAGTGCTAGAGGACGGACGGGGGCGCGTCAGCCCCAGCATTTT,CSARGRTGARQPQHF
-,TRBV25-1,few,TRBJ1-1,TGTGCCAGCAGTGAACGAGGTAATGGATTGAACACTGAAGCTTTCTTT,CASSERGNGLNTEAFF
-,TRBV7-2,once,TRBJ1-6,TGTGCCAGCAGCTTAGCGCCCATCAGGCATAGTAATTCACCCCTCCACTTT,CASSLAPIRHSNSPLHF
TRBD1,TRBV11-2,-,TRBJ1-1,TGCGCCAGCAGCCAAGGGACAGGGGGCCTCACTGAAGCTTTCTTT,CASSQGTGGLTEAFF
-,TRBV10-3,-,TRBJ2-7,TGTGCCATCAGTTTGGACAGAACCTACGAGCAGTACTTC,CAISLDRTYEQYF
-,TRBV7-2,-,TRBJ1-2,TGTGCCAGCAGTCTCTCGCCCCAGGAGGTGACCTTC,CASSLSPQEVTF
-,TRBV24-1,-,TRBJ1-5,TGTGCCAGCGGGCGTGGGGGCTCGGGCAATCAGCCCCAGCATTTT,CASGRGGSGNQPQHF
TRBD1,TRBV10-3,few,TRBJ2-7,TGTGCCAGCAATCCGGGACAGGGCTACGAGCAGTACTTC,CASNPGQGYEQYF
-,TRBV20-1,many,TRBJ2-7,TGCAGTGCTAGGGGCGGGACACCTCCCTACGAGCAGTACTTC,CSARGGTPPYEQYF
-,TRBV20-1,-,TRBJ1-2,TGCAGTGCTAGGGAAAAATCAGGGTCGGGCTACACCTTC,CSAREKSGSGYTF
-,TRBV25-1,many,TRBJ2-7,TGTGCCAGCAGTTCCCCTGGCTCAGGGGCATACGAGCAGTACTTC,CASSSPGSGAYEQYF
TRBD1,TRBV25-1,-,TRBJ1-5,TGTGCCAGCAGTTACAAACTTCGGGACAGGGGGAAACAGCCCCAGCATTTT,CASSYKLRDRGKQPQHF
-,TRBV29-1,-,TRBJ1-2,TGCAGCAGGGACTCGGACAGCACTAACTATGGCTACACCTTC,CSRDSDSTNYGYTF
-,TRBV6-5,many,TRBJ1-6,TGTGCCGCCGGGAGGGATTCACCCCTCCACTTT,CAAGRDSPLHF
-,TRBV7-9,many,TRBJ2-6,TGTGCCAGCCCCGGAACTCCGGTAGTTGAGGCCAACGTCCTGACTTTC,CASPGTPVVEANVLTF
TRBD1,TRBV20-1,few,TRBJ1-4,TGCAGTGCCCGGACAGGGAGCGGTACCTTGGCTAATGAAAAACTGTTTTTT,CSARTGSGTLANEKLFF
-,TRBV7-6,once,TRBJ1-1,TGTGCCAGCAGCTTAGGGGAGGGAATGGGTACTGAAGCTTTCTTT,CASSLGEGMGTEAFF
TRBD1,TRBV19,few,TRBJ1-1,TGTGCCAGTAGTGTTTTGACAGGGATGGAGAACACTGAAGCTTTCTTT,CASSVLTGMENTEAFF
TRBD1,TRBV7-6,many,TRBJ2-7,TGTGCCAGCAGCGTCGGGACAGGGTCCCACGAGCAGTACTTC,CASSVGTGSHEQYF
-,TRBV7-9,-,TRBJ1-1,TGTGCCAGCAGCGCCGGGCCCACGAACACTGAAGCTTTCTTT,CASSAGPTNTEAFF
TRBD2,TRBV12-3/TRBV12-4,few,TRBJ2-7,TGTGCCAGCAGTCCCCCCGGACTAGCGGGGAACGAGCAGTACTTC,CASSPPGLAGNEQYF
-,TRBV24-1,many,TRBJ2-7,TGTGCCACCAGTGATGGAGCGAGGCCGGAGGGCGAGCAGTACTTC,CATSDGARPEGEQYF
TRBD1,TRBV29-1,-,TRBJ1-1,TGCAGCGTTGCCTCAGGGGGCTGGAACACTGAAGCTTTCTTT,CSVASGGWNTEAFF
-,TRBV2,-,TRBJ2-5,TGTGCCAGCAGTGCTGAGGGGTTCGGCCGGGAGACCCAGTACTTC,CASSAEGFGRETQYF
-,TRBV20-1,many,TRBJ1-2,TGCAGTGCTAGAGCTAACTATGGCTACACCTTC,CSARANYGYTF